The clone carrying this T cell receptor beta chain was recorded many times. As diagnostic evidence, clinical symptoms, serum thyroxine, TRAb, thyroid ultrasound and orbital computed tomography were relied upon. The data were taken from a study of Graves' ophthalmopathy and Graves' hyperthyroidism. Beta-chain TCR CDR3 regions were amplified from RNA transcripts. Amplification began with first-round RT-PCR using HTBI primers, then second-round multiplex PCR was performed. TCRdb passed the multiplex PCR reads through MiXCR, listing each CDR3 protein once. The sample lists 400,000 to 450,000 distinct CDR3 sequences; around a fifth were seen once. V shed 2 bases, J shed 1 base, and the junction held 8 bases outside the gene matches. Germline assignment: CDR1 PRHDT and CDR2 FYEKMQ (reference sequence). This CDR3 is 17 amino acids long.

The rearrangement joins TRBV13 to TRBJ2-5, with 9 positions matching TRBD2. This sequence originates from a young woman with stable Graves' hyperthyroidism. The specimen sequenced was peripheral blood. This CDR3 reads CASSLRWGGRVQETQYF. DNA for the CDR3: TGTGCCAGCAGCTTACGATGGGGCGGGAGGGTCCAAGAGACCCAGTACTTC.